This record covers a single T cell receptor (beta chain). The clone's antigen remains unknown. The sample holds no much larger clone one base away, and base qualities are not on file. The immunoSEQ Assay, a bias-controlled multiplex PCR, was used to amplify TCRbeta CDR3 regions from genomic DNA. The study's own analysis went as follows. The number of nucleated cells in each sample was estimated from the amplification of reference gene primers within the assay. Sequence reads were collapsed and filtered to measure the absolute abundance of every unique TCRbeta CDR3 rearrangement. Productive Simpson clonality was computed per sample as the square root of Simpson's diversity index over productive rearrangements. TCRdb took this table from immuneACCESS and kept in-frame rearrangements with V and J called. Such tables lack part of the clones; where checked against another copy, unresolved V genes explain under half of the gap, and the rest is unexplained. V and J calls and clone size come straight from that table; D and trimming were deduced from the DNA. A total of roughly 120,000 clones appear in this sample, about 90% of them only once. Roughly 2% of the sample rests with the top ten.

In Seattle, one collaborating source enrolled patients while the infection was active and tracked those patients longitudinally over the course of disease. Whole blood was collected in K2EDTA tubes by collaborating institutions according to the institutions' own protocols. For TCRbeta analysis, collaborators shipped samples in one of three forms: frozen whole blood, isolated PBMCs, or DNA extracted from either of those sample types. This specimen belongs to a study of blood T cell repertoires in COVID-19 (dated by TCRdb to the early 2020s). With respect to the entire study: Collaborator samples came from the United States, Italy and Spain and covered acute and convalescent phases of COVID-19. The prospective study material was composed of cDNA or gDNA derived from T cells, B-cell-depleted T cells, or PBMCs. The dataset comprised deeply sampled blood TCRbeta repertoires from subjects exposed to, actively infected with, or recovered from COVID-19. A freely available public database, intended as a resource for researchers studying the immune response to SARS-CoV-2, is where the repertoires were released. The samples were drawn from two sources: the first 160 participants of the ongoing ImmuneRACE study, and fewer than 1,500 subjects contributed by 6 global collaborators. Sample metadata almost always included a de-identified subject ID, COVID-19 status, age in years and sex. Where available, HLA class I and class II types were taken from metadata supplied by the sample provider and were not determined by assay-based typing. The study at large found these results: The amount of clinical and demographic metadata varied by source and participant and was provided uncurated.

The CDR3 contains 15 residues, cysteine and phenylalanine counted. CDR3 DNA is the only sequence kept; it has 45 bases, read in frame from the first base. Trimming takes 4 bases off V and 4 bases off J; junction bases not matched to a gene: 5. The germline V gene (reference sequence) yields LNHNV for CDR1 and YYDKDF for CDR2. The sample comprised peripheral blood. This TCR derives from a man aged 45 to 65 with COVID-19, enrolled during active disease. The V and J segments used are TRBV15 and TRBJ2-1; TRBD2 fits 9 bases in the junction. The CDR3 region reads CATSITSGSYNEQFF. The bases read TGTGCCACCAGCATAACTAGCGGGTCATACAATGAGCAGTTCTTC.